This entry is about one T cell receptor (beta chain). Germline V gene sequence: CDR1 SGHTA, CDR2 FQGNSA. Trimming cost V 3 bases and J 6 bases; bases outside gene matches: 4. There are 14 residues in the CDR3. The data belong to a study of blood T cell repertoires in COVID-19. Each recovered donor of Cohort 3 presented with two negative PCRs, clearance, or symptom resolution. Some clones are missing from TCRdb's copy, which holds only in-frame ones; the method was immunoSEQ multiplex PCR. The sample lists over 150,000 clones; less than 85% were seen once. This clonotype originated in a woman aged 30 to 39 who had recovered from COVID-19. Sequencing used PBMCs or T cells enriched from blood (not recorded which). This sequence joins TRBV7-2 and TRBJ2-3; 9 nucleotides line up with TRBD2. Here the CDR3 reads CASSLGTSSDTQYF. CDR3 DNA: TGTGCCAGCAGCTTGGGGACTAGCTCGGATACGCAGTATTTT.